This T cell receptor (beta chain) is drawn from a study of blood T cell repertoires in COVID-19. Study-wide context: Spain, Italy and the United States supplied samples that represented acute and convalescent COVID-19. The cDNA or gDNA used as material had been derived from T cells, B-cell-depleted T cells, or PBMCs.

The germline V gene has CDR1 LNHDA and CDR2 SQIVND (reference sequence). V dropped 9 bases and J dropped 2 bases, with 21 bases sitting between them. The CDR3 covers 16 residues. Authors' data handling: Scientists estimated how many nucleated cells there were by amplifying reference gene primers. Sequencing was performed with immunoSEQ multiplex PCR; in TCRdb, only in-frame clones are kept and a portion is missing. The V and J calls and clone size are taken from that table; D and trimming were inferred from the DNA. This repertoire shows about 140,000 clones, about four fifths found once; its top ten account for around 1.6%.

This clonotype originated in a human donor in a cohort sampled during active COVID-19. Sequencing was performed on peripheral blood. This chain uses TRBV19 with TRBJ2-3; D perhaps matches TRBD1 (5 bases). CDR3 in DNA: TGTGCCAGCACCCTTGACTGGGGCCGACCCACAGATACGCAGTATTTT. It codes for CASTLDWGRPTDTQYF.